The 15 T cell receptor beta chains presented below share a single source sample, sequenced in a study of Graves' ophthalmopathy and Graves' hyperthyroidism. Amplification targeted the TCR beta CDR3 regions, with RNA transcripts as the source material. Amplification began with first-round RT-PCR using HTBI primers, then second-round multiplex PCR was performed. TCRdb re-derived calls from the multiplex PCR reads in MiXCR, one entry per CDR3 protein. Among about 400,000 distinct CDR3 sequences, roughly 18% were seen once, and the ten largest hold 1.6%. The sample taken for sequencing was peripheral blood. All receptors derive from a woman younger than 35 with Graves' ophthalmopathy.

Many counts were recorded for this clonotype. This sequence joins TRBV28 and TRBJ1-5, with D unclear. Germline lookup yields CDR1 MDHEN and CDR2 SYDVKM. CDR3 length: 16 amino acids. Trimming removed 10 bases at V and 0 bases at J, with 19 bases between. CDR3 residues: CATDQTGRYSNQPQHF. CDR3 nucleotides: TGTGCCACGGATCAGACCGGACGGTATAGCAATCAGCCCCAGCATTTT.

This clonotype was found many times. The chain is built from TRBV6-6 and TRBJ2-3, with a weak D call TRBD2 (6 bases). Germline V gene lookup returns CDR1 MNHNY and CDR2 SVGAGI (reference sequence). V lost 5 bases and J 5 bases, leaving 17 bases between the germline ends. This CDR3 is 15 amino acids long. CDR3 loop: CASSLLAERVDTQYF. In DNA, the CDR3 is TGTGCCAGCAGTCTCTTAGCGGAGAGGGTAGATACGCAGTATTTT.

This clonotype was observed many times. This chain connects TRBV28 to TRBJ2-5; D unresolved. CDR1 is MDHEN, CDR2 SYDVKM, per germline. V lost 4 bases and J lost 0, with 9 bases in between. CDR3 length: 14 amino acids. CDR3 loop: CASSSRSDQETQYF. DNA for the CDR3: TGTGCCAGCAGTTCCCGGTCGGACCAAGAGACCCAGTACTTC.

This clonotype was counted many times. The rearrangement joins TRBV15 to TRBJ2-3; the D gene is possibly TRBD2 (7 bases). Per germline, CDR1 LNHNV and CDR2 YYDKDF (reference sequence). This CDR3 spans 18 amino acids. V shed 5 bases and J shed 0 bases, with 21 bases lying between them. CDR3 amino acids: CATSLGIGGGLSTDTQYF. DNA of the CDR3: TGTGCCACCAGCCTCGGGATAGGGGGGGGGCTTAGCACAGATACGCAGTATTTT.

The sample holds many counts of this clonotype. The CDR3 DNA reads TGTGCCAGCAGCTTAGAGGGGACTACAAAAGAGACCCAGTACTTC. It codes for CASSLEGTTKETQYF. This chain connects TRBV7-6 to TRBJ2-5, with 7 bases lining up with TRBD2. The CDR3 is made up of 15 amino acids. V lost 1 base, J lost 3 bases, and 5 bases stayed unmatched. Germline CDR1 reads SGHVS; CDR2 reads FNYEAQ.

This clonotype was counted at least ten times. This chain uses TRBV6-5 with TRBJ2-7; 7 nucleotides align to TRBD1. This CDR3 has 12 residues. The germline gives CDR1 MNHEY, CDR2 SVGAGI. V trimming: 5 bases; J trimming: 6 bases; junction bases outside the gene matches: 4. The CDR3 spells CASSHTGVEQYF. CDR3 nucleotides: TGTGCCAGCAGTCACACAGGGGTCGAGCAGTACTTC.

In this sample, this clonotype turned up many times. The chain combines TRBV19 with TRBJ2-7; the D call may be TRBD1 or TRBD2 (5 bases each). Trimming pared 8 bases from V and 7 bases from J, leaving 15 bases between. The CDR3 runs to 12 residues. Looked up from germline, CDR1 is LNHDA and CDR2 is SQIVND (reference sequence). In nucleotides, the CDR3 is TGTGCCAGTTCCGGGGCTACGGGGGAGCAGTACTTC. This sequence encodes CASSGATGEQYF.

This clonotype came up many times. CDR3 residues: CASRPGRGLRNTEAFF. CDR3 in DNA: TGTGCCAGCAGGCCCGGAAGGGGGTTAAGGAACACTGAAGCTTTCTTT. The chain employs TRBV7-9 and TRBJ1-1, with D perhaps TRBD1 (6 bases). The V gene's germline CDR1 is SEHNR and CDR2 FQNEAQ (reference sequence). This CDR3 region has 16 residues. V dropped 6 bases and J dropped 1 base, with 18 bases sitting between them.

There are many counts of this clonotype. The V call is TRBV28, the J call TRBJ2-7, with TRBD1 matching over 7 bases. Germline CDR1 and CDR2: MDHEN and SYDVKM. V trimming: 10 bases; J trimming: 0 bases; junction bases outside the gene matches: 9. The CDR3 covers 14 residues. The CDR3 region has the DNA TGTGCCACCCATTCGACAGGGACCTCCTACGAGCAGTACTTC. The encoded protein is CATHSTGTSYEQYF.

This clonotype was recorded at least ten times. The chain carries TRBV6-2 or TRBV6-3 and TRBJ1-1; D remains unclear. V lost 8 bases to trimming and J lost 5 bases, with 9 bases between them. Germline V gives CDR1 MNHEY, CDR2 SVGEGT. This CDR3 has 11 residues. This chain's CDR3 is CASHAGTEAFF. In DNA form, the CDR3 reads TGTGCCAGCCATGCGGGAACTGAAGCTTTCTTT.

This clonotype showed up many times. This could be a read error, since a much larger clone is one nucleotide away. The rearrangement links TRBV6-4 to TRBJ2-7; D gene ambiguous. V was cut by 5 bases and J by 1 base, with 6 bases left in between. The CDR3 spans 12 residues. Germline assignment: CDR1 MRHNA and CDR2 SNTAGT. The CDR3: CASSYQSYEQYF. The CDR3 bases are TGTGCCAGCAGTTACCAGTCCTACGAGCAGTACTTC.

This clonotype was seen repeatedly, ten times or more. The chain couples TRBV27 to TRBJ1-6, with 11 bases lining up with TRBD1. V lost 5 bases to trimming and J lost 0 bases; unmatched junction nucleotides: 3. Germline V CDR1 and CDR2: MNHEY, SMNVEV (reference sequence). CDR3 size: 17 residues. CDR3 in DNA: TGTGCCAGCAGTAAAGGGACAGGGGGCTCCTATAATTCACCCCTCCACTTT. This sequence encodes CASSKGTGGSYNSPLHF.

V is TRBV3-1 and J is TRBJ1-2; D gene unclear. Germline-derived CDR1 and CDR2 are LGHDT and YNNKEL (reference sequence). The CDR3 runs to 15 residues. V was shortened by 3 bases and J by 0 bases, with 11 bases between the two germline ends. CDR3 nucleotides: TGTGCCAGCAGCCAGGATCCGCGGCCTAACTATGGCTACACCTTC. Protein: CASSQDPRPNYGYTF.

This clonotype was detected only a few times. The CDR3 DNA reads as TGTGCCAGCAGTTCGTTCGAGCAGTACTTC. Protein: CASSSFEQYF. The chain combines TRBV28 with TRBJ2-7, with unresolved D. V dropped 4 bases and J dropped 6 bases, with 4 bases sitting between them. The CDR3 runs 10 residues. Germline loops: CDR1 MDHEN, CDR2 SYDVKM. Full variable domain (remainder filled in from reference TRBV28 and TRBJ2-7): DVKVTQSSRYLVKRTGEKVFLECVQDMDHENMFWYRQDPGLGLRLIYFSYDVKMKEKGDIPEGYSVSREKKERFSLILESASTNQTSMYLCASSSFEQYFGPGTRLTVT.

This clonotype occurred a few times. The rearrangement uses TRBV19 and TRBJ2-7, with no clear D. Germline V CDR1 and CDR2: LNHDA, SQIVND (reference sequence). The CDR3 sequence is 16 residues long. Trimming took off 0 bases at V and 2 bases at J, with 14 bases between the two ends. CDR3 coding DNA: TGTGCCAGTAGTATAGATCTCTCGGAATATCCCTACGAGCAGTACTTC. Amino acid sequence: CASSIDLSEYPYEQYF. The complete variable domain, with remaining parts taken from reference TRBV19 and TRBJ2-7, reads DGGITQSPKYLFRKEGQNVTLSCEQNLNHDAMYWYRQDPGQGLRLIYYSQIVNDFQKGDIAEGYSVSREKKESFPLTVTSAQKNPTAFYLCASSIDLSEYPYEQYFGPGTRLTVT.